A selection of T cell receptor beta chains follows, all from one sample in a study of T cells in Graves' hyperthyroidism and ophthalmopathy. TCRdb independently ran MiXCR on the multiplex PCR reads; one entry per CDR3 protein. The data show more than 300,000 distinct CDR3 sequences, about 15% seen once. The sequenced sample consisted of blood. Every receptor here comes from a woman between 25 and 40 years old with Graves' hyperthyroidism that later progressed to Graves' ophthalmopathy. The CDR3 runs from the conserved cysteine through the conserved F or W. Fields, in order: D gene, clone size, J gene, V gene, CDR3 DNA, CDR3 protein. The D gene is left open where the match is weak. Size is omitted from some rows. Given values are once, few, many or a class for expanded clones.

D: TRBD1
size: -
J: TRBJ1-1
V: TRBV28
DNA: TGTGCCAGCAGTTACCACCGAATGACAGGGGAAACTGAAGCTTTCTTT
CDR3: CASSYHRMTGETEAFF

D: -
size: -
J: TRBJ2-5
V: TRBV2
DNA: TGTGCCAGCAGTTCTTCTGAAGAGACCCAGTACTTC
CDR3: CASSSSEETQYF

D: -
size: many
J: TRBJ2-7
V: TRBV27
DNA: TGTGCCAGCACCTTCGGAGCAGGTCCTTCCTACGAGCAGTACTTC
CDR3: CASTFGAGPSYEQYF

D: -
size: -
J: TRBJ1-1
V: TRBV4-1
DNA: TGCGCCAGCAGCCAAGTCCGGCTGTGGCAGGCGAACACTGAAGCTTTCTTT
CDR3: CASSQVRLWQANTEAFF

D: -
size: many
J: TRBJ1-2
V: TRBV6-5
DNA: TGTGCCAGCAGTTACTCGGACTTTGCCTATGGCTACACCTTC
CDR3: CASSYSDFAYGYTF

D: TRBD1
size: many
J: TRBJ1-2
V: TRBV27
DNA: TGTGCCAGCAGTTTCAGGACAGGCTATGGCTACACCTTC
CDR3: CASSFRTGYGYTF

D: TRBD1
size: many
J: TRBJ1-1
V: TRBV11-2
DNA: TGTGCCAGCAGCTTAAACTATGCGGTCAGGGGGACTGAAGCTTTCTTT
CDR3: CASSLNYAVRGTEAFF

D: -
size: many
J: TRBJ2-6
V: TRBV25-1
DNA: TGTGCCAGCAGTCCGACCTGGACAGATCACTCTGGGGCCAACGTCCTGACTTTC
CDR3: CASSPTWTDHSGANVLTF

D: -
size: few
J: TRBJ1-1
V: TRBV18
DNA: TGTGCCAGCTCACCGCGGGGGAAGAACACTGAAGCTTTCTTT
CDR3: CASSPRGKNTEAFF

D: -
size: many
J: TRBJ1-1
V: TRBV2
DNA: TGTGCCAGCAGTCCTAGCGGGCGTACCACTGAAGCTTTCTTT
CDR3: CASSPSGRTTEAFF

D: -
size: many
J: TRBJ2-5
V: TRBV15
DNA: TGTGCCACCAGCAGAGAGATGCAAGAGACCCAGTACTTC
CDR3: CATSREMQETQYF

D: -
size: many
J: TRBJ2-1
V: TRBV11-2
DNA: TGTGCCAGCAGCCCGTATGGGGACACATCAAATGAGCAGTTCTTC
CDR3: CASSPYGDTSNEQFF

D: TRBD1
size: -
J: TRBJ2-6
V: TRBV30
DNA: TGTGCCTGGGACAGGGCTGGGGCCAACGTCCTGACTTTC
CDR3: CAWDRAGANVLTF

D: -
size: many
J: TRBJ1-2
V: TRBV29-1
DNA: TGCAGCGTTGAAGCAGGGATGGACTATGGCTACACCTTC
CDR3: CSVEAGMDYGYTF

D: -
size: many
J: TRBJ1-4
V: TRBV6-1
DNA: TGTGCCAGCAGTGATGTCAGGGATGAAAAACTGTTTTTT
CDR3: CASSDVRDEKLFF

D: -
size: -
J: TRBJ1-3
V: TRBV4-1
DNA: TGCGCCAGCAGCCAAGAGTGGCAGTGGAACACCATATATTTT
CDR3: CASSQEWQWNTIYF

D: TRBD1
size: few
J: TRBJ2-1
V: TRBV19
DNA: TGTGCCAGTAGTATCCGGGACAGCAGCTCCTACAATGAGCAGTTCTTC
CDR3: CASSIRDSSSYNEQFF

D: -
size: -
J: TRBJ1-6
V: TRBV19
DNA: TGTGCCAGTAGTGGAGGGGTAGCTTCACCCCTCCACTTT
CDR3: CASSGGVASPLHF

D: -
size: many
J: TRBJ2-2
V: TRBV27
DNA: TGTGCCAGCAGAGAGCCCACCGGGGAGCTGTTTTTT
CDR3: CASREPTGELFF

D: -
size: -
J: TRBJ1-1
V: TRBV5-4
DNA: TGTGCCAGCAGCTTGGGGGCAGGGCGTACGAACACTGAAGCTTTCTTT
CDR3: CASSLGAGRTNTEAFF

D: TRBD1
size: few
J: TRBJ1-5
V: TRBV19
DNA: TGTGCCAGCACCAGGACAGGGGATAGCAATCAGCCCCAGCATTTT
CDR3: CASTRTGDSNQPQHF

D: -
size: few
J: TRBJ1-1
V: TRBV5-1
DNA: TGCGCCAGCAGCTTTCCGGACAGAGCGAACACTGAAGCTTTCTTT
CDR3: CASSFPDRANTEAFF